The 27 T cell receptor beta chains in this list originate from one sample, sequenced in a study of cytomegalovirus exposure and HLA in healthy donors. The PCR had 60 Vbeta and 13 Jbeta primers. Profiled with immunoSEQ multiplex PCR; TCRdb holds only in-frame clones, not every one. The sample contains around 140,000 clones, approximately 80% of which appear only once. The source material was PBMCs. The receptors shown here come from a woman in her thirties or forties in good health and CMV-seronegative.

J is TRBJ2-7 and V is TRBV18, with 9 bases lining up with TRBD1. Per germline, CDR1 KGHSH and CDR2 LQKENI. The CDR3 runs 14 residues. The V gene end was trimmed by 2 bases and the J gene end by 5 bases; junction bases not matched to a gene: 4. The CDR3 protein is CASSPDRGRDEQYF. The CDR3 DNA reads TGTGCCAGCTCACCAGACAGGGGGAGAGACGAGCAGTACTTC.

V is TRBV4-2 and J is TRBJ2-3; D may be TRBD2 (5 bases). CDR1 and CDR2 (germline): LGHNA, YNFKEQ. Trimming took off 0 bases at V and 14 bases at J, with 15 bases between the two ends. This CDR3 is built from 13 residues. In DNA form, the CDR3 reads TGTGCCAGCAGCCAAGATATCGGGGTAGCGCCGTATTTT. It is translated as CASSQDIGVAPYF.

The CDR3 nucleotides read TGTGCCAGCACCCCCTGGGAGGGCAGCTCCTACAATGAGCAGTTCTTC. Its protein product is CASTPWEGSSYNEQFF. The chain joins TRBV28 to TRBJ2-1, with 7 bases lining up with TRBD2. CDR1 MDHEN and CDR2 SYDVKM come from the germline V gene. Germline trimming cut 7 bases from V and 0 bases from J; bases unmatched to any gene: 9. CDR3 length: 16 residues.

The chain links TRBV5-1 to TRBJ1-5, with 9 bases fitting TRBD1. V trimming: 3 bases; J trimming: 6 bases; junction bases outside the gene matches: 4. The CDR3 contains 14 residues. Germline CDR1 SGHRS, CDR2 YFSETQ. Here the CDR3 DNA reads TGCGCCAGCAGCTCCACAGGGGGCTCTCAGCCCCAGCATTTT. This gives the protein CASSSTGGSQPQHF.

The CDR3 spells CASSGGHATNEKLFF. The CDR3 nucleotides read TGTGCCAGCAGCGGCGGACACGCAACTAATGAAAAACTGTTTTTT. The rearrangement uses TRBV9 and TRBJ1-4, with D maybe TRBD1 (5 bases). V gave up 3 bases and J gave up 0 bases, with 9 bases separating them. Germline CDR1 is SGDLS and CDR2 is YYNGEE. This CDR3 contains 15 residues.

V usage is TRBV11-2 and J usage is TRBJ1-5, with 10 bases aligning to TRBD1. V lost 4 bases to trimming and J lost 5 bases; unmatched junction nucleotides: 5. In germline, CDR1 is SGHAT, CDR2 FQNNGV. The CDR3 length is 15 residues. CDR3 coding DNA: TGTGCCAGCAGCTGGGGGACAGGGGTTCATCAGCCCCAGCATTTT. The encoded protein is CASSWGTGVHQPQHF.

DNA for the CDR3: TGTGCCAGCAGCGTAGCAGGGACAGGGGGCTACGAGCAGTACTTC. Translating it yields CASSVAGTGGYEQYF. V usage is TRBV9 and J usage is TRBJ2-7; TRBD1 matches 11 bases. The CDR3 covers 15 residues. V trimming: 0 bases; J trimming: 3 bases; junction bases outside the gene matches: 2. CDR1 and CDR2 from the germline V gene are SGDLS and YYNGEE. The entire variable domain, with the rest obtained from reference TRBV9 and TRBJ2-7, is as follows: DSGVTQTPKHLITATGQRVTLRCSPRSGDLSVYWYQQSLDQGLQFLIQYYNGEERAKGNILERFSAQQFPDLHSELNLSSLELGDSALYFCASSVAGTGGYEQYFGPGTRLTVT.

This clone was found once. A junction end diverges from the germline sequence, so it may reflect a read error. J is TRBJ2-1 and V is TRBV7-9, with no clear D. CDR1 SEHNR and CDR2 FQNEAQ come from the germline V gene (reference sequence). The CDR3 is 16 amino acids. This CDR3 reads CSSSFSRLGSYNEQFF. The CDR3 DNA reads TGTTCCAGCAGCTTCTCCAGACTTGGCTCCTACAATGAGCAGTTCTTC.

V and J are TRBV27 and TRBJ2-1, with a weak D call TRBD2 (6 bases). The CDR3 loop spans 13 amino acids. Per the germline V gene, CDR1 is MNHEY and CDR2 is SMNVEV (reference sequence). With 5 bases removed from V and 12 bases from J, the gap between germline ends came to 17 bases. The CDR3 region has the DNA TGTGCCAGCAGTCTCCAGGGCAGAGCGGGGCAGTTCTTC. Protein: CASSLQGRAGQFF.

The J gene is TRBJ2-7, the V gene TRBV2, with a possible D match to TRBD2 (5 bases). The germline gives CDR1 SNHLY, CDR2 FYNNEI. The CDR3 covers 11 residues. The V gene lost 5 bases and the J gene lost 4 bases, with 6 bases spanning the gap. This chain's CDR3 is CASSPGYEQYF. CDR3 bases: TGTGCCAGCAGTCCGGGGTACGAGCAGTACTTC.

This chain joins TRBV19 and TRBJ2-7; D unclear. The V gene's germline CDR1 is LNHDA and CDR2 SQIVND (reference sequence). V was pared by 3 bases and J by 5 bases, with 5 bases between. CDR3 length: 11 amino acids. In nucleotides, the CDR3 is TGTGCCAGTAGTATTAGTAACGAGCAGTACTTC. Translation gives CASSISNEQYF.

This chain uses TRBV15 with TRBJ1-2; D unresolved. The CDR3 totals 12 residues. Between the trimmed V and J ends, which lost 3 bases and 3 bases, there was a span of 5 bases. From germline, CDR1 is LNHNV and CDR2 YYDKDF (reference sequence). CDR3: CATSREDYGYTF. Here the CDR3 DNA reads TGTGCCACCAGCAGGGAGGACTATGGCTACACCTTC.

The chain combines TRBV2 with TRBJ2-3, with D unresolved. Germline CDR1 and CDR2: SNHLY and FYNNEI. Trimming stripped 0 bases from V and 8 bases from J, with 18 bases between. This CDR3 has 16 residues. CDR3 sequence reads: CASSEARIGEPGTQYF. The CDR3 region has the DNA TGTGCCAGCAGTGAAGCACGGATTGGAGAGCCGGGTACGCAGTATTTT.

V gene TRBV28 combines with J gene TRBJ1-1; 7 nucleotides line up with TRBD1. Germline CDR1 reads MDHEN; CDR2 reads SYDVKM. CDR3 length: 18 amino acids. J was trimmed by 1 base and V by 0 bases; bases with no gene match: 11. In DNA, the CDR3 is TGTGCCAGCAGTTTATGGGGACGACAGGGCCCACGGAACACTGAAGCTTTCTTT. It is translated as CASSLWGRQGPRNTEAFF.

This clone was seen more than once but under ten times. The J gene is TRBJ1-6, the V gene TRBV28; TRBD1 matches 7 bases. V was pared by 10 bases and J by 3 bases, with 6 bases of the junction left unmatched. Per germline, CDR1 MDHEN and CDR2 SYDVKM. This CDR3 contains 14 residues. The CDR3 DNA sequence: TGTGCCACGCGACAGGGCGGCTATAATTCACCCCTCCACTTT. Translated, it gives CATRQGGYNSPLHF.

Here the CDR3 reads CASSLDFQGANVLTF. In DNA form, the CDR3 reads TGTGCCAGCAGCTTGGATTTCCAGGGGGCCAACGTCCTGACTTTC. The J gene is TRBJ2-6, the V gene TRBV5-4; D remains ambiguous. Germline V gene sequence: CDR1 SGHNT, CDR2 YYREEE (reference sequence). This CDR3 is 15 amino acids long. V lost 0 bases and J lost 4, with 8 bases in between.

This clone showed up just once. The CDR3 here is CASSLGQTNTEAFF. The CDR3 coding sequence is TGTGCCAGCAGCTTGGGACAGACGAACACTGAAGCTTTCTTT. The V and J genes are TRBV5-4 and TRBJ1-1, with D maybe TRBD1 (5 bases). CDR1 is SGHNT and CDR2 is YYREEE in the germline V gene (reference sequence). The V end lost 0 bases, the J end lost 1 base, and 7 bases lay between the germline ends. This CDR3 is built from 14 residues.

Comments on this clone: A read error may produce the germline difference seen at one junction end. This chain joins TRBV7-9 and TRBJ2-5; 10 bases align to TRBD2. The V gene's germline CDR1 is SEHNR and CDR2 FQNEAQ (reference sequence). The CDR3 consists of 15 residues. The CDR3 sequence: CSSSPPGLATRAQYF. The DNA of the CDR3 is TGTTCCAGCAGCCCCCCGGGACTAGCGACCAGAGCCCAGTACTTC.

The rearrangement uses TRBV28 and TRBJ2-5; D unresolved. The CDR3 is 11 residues long. Germline values: CDR1 MDHEN, CDR2 SYDVKM. V dropped 11 bases and J dropped 11 bases, with 18 bases sitting between them. The CDR3 DNA is TGTGCCTCCTCTCTTGTTAGAGAGCAGTACTTC. This codes for CASSLVREQYF.

This sequence joins TRBV9 and TRBJ1-2; D is perhaps TRBD1 (6 bases). Germline V lookup: CDR1 SGDLS, CDR2 YYNGEE. This CDR3 has 14 amino acids. V dropped 3 bases and J dropped 8 bases, with 17 bases sitting between them. This chain's CDR3 is CASSGGGGKYGYTF. CDR3 DNA: TGTGCCAGCAGCGGCGGCGGGGGCAAGTACGGCTACACCTTC.

This CDR3 reads CASSESGQTQETQYF. CDR3 nucleotides: TGCGCCAGCAGTGAGTCTGGACAGACCCAAGAGACCCAGTACTTC. The chain joins TRBV10-1 to TRBJ2-5; TRBD1 is a possible D gene (6 bases). The CDR3 is 15 amino acids. Trimming took 0 bases from V and 1 from J, leaving 9 bases between them. Germline CDR1 is WNHNN and CDR2 is SYGVQD (reference sequence).

This rearrangement joins TRBV27 to TRBJ1-5; 7 nucleotides align to TRBD1. CDR1 MNHEY and CDR2 SMNVEV come from the germline V gene (reference sequence). V lost 6 bases, J lost 1 base, and 3 bases stayed unmatched. The CDR3 loop spans 14 amino acids. CDR3 in amino acids: CASRQTGSNQPQHF. The CDR3 bases are TGTGCCAGCAGACAGACAGGGAGCAATCAGCCCCAGCATTTT.

The chain carries TRBV5-8 and TRBJ1-2; TRBD1 matches at 9 bases. V gave up 4 bases and J gave up 6 bases; unmatched junction bases: 4. Germline values: CDR1 SGHTS, CDR2 YDEGEE. The CDR3 sequence is 13 residues long. The DNA for the CDR3 is TGTGCCAGCAGCCCGGACAGGGGACATGGCTACACCTTC. Translated: CASSPDRGHGYTF. Looking up the rest from reference TRBV5-8 and TRBJ1-2 gives the full variable domain: EAGVTQSPTHLIKTRGQQATLRCSPISGHTSVYWYQQALGLGLQFLLWYDEGEERNRGNFPPRFSGRQFPNYSSELNVNALELEDSALYLCASSPDRGHGYTFGSGTRLTVV.

The V and J genes are TRBV10-3 and TRBJ1-3, with TRBD1 matching over 9 bases. The V and J ends lost 8 bases and 0 bases, in that order; junction bases with no gene match: 8. Germline V gives CDR1 ENHRY, CDR2 SYGVKD. There are 16 residues in the CDR3. Here the CDR3 reads CAIGTGRRDSGNTIYF. The CDR3 nucleotides read TGTGCCATCGGGACAGGGCGTCGAGACTCTGGAAACACCATATATTTT.

The V gene is TRBV2, the J gene TRBJ2-2; tentatively, D is TRBD2 (7 bases). Germline lookup yields CDR1 SNHLY and CDR2 FYNNEI. This CDR3 has 16 amino acids. Trimming cost V 4 bases and J 5 bases, with 17 bases left between them. The CDR3, as DNA: TGTGCCAGCAGTGTACAACAGGGAGGGGGGACCGGGGAGCTGTTTTTT. This gives the protein CASSVQQGGGTGELFF.

V gene TRBV28 combines with J gene TRBJ1-2; a weak D match, TRBD1 (6 bases). Germline-derived CDR1 and CDR2 are MDHEN and SYDVKM. V was clipped by 5 bases and J by 4 bases, with 14 bases between them. The CDR3 length is 14 residues. The CDR3 is CASSVGGAGYGYTF. CDR3 coding DNA: TGTGCCAGCAGTGTGGGGGGGGCGGGCTATGGCTACACCTTC.

V and J are TRBV7-9 and TRBJ2-3; unclear D gene. Per germline, CDR1 SEHNR and CDR2 FQNEAQ (reference sequence). The germline V and J ends were trimmed by 0 bases and 4 bases, with 8 bases remaining between them. CDR3 length: 14 residues. CDR3 DNA: TGTGCCAGCAGCTTAGCGAACAAACCAGATACGCAGTATTTT. Protein sequence: CASSLANKPDTQYF. Looking up the rest from reference TRBV7-9 and TRBJ2-3 gives the full variable domain: DTGVSQNPRHKITKRGQNVTFRCDPISEHNRLYWYRQTLGQGPEFLTYFQNEAQLEKSRLLSDRFSAERPKGSFSTLEIQRTEQGDSAMYLCASSLANKPDTQYFGPGTRLTVL.